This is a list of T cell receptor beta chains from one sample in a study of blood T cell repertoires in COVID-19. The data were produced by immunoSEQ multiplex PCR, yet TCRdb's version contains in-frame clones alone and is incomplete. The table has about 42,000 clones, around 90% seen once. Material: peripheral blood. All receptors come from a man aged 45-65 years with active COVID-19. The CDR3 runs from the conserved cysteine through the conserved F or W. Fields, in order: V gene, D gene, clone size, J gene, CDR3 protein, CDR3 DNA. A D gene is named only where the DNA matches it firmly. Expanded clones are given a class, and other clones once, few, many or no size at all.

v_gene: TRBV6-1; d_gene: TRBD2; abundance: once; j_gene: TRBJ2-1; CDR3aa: CASSDGLAPYNEQFF; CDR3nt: TGTGCCAGCAGTGATGGACTAGCGCCTTACAATGAGCAGTTCTTC
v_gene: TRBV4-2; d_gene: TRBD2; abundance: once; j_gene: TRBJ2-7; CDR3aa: CASSLRRAGEAYEQYF; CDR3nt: TGTGCCAGCAGCCTCCGTCGGGCGGGGGAGGCGTACGAGCAGTACTTC
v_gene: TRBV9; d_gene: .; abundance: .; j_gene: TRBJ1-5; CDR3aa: CASSATGHTNQPQHF; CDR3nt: TGTGCCAGCAGCGCGACCGGACACACGAATCAGCCCCAGCATTTT
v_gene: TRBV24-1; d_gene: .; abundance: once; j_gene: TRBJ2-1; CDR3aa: CATSLHNEQFF; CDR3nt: TGTGCCACCAGTCTACACAATGAGCAGTTCTTC
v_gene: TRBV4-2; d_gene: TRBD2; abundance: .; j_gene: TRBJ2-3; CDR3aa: CASSQLGRSSGYTDTQYF; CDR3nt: TGTGCCAGCAGCCAGTTGGGACGGTCTAGCGGTTATACAGATACGCAGTATTTT
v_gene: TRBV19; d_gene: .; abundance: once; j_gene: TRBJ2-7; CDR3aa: CASRPGHNSYEQYF; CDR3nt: TGTGCCAGTAGACCGGGACATAACTCCTACGAGCAGTACTTC
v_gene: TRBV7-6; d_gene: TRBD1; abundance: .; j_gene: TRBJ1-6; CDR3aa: CASSLAGTGDSPLHF; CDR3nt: TGTGCCAGCAGCTTAGCCGGAACAGGGGATTCACCCCTCCACTTT
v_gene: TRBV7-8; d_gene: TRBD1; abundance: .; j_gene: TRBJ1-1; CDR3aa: CASSFQGGTEAFF; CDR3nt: TGTGCCAGCAGCTTCCAGGGGGGCACTGAAGCTTTCTTT
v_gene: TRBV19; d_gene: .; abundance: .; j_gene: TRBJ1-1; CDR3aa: CASSIGQSMNTEAFF; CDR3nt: TGTGCCAGTAGTATTGGGCAGTCCATGAACACTGAAGCTTTCTTT
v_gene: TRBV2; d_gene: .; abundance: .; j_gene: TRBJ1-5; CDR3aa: CASSPDRANQPQHF; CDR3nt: TGTGCCAGCAGTCCAGACAGAGCAAATCAGCCCCAGCATTTT